The 20 T cell receptor beta chains below were found in one sample sequenced in a study of OX40 agonist ivuxolimab in advanced cancers. The repertoire was sequenced with immunoSEQ multiplex PCR; TCRdb's copy has only in-frame clones and lacks some. The sample holds 35,000 to 55,000 clones, just under 90% seen once. The sequenced sample was CD4+ or CD8+ T cells sorted from blood, obtained in a trial of the OX40 agonist ivuxolimab. These receptors originate from an adult with an advanced solid tumor such as melanoma, head and neck, liver or kidney cancer.

This chain joins TRBV19 and TRBJ1-2; 8 bases match TRBD1. The CDR3 spans 13 residues. Germline V gene data show CDR1 as LNHDA and CDR2 as SQIVND (reference sequence). The trim removed 3 bases at V and 7 bases at J, leaving 4 bases unmatched. The CDR3 region is CASSMDRVGGYTF. CDR3 DNA sequence: TGTGCCAGTAGTATGGACAGGGTGGGTGGCTACACCTTC.

This chain links TRBV5-1 with TRBJ2-1, with 8 nucleotides matching TRBD1. The ends lost 0 bases at V and 2 bases at J; junction bases unmatched: 1. The CDR3 is made up of 15 amino acids. CDR1 SGHRS and CDR2 YFSETQ come from the germline V gene. CDR3 DNA sequence: TGCGCCAGCAGCTTGGCAGGGGGCACCTACAATGAGCAGTTCTTC. Translation: CASSLAGGTYNEQFF.

The chain combines TRBV7-9 with TRBJ1-3; D is unresolved. This CDR3 has 16 amino acids. Between the trimmed V and J ends, which lost 3 bases and 0 bases, there was a span of 12 bases. From germline, CDR1 is SEHNR and CDR2 FQNEAQ (reference sequence). Here the CDR3 DNA reads TGTGCCAGCAGCTTGGGCACCGGGAGCTCTGGAAACACCATATATTTT. Encoded protein: CASSLGTGSSGNTIYF.

The gene calls are TRBV12-5 and TRBJ2-5; 10 positions match TRBD2. This CDR3 contains 15 residues. J lost 7 bases, V lost 1 base, and 6 bases had no gene match. Looked up from germline, CDR1 is LGHNT and CDR2 is FRNRAP. The CDR3, as DNA: TGTGCTAGTGGTTTGGGGGCTAGCGGGAGTGTGACCCAGTACTTC. Translating it yields CASGLGASGSVTQYF.

This clone appeared once. V gene TRBV19 combines with J gene TRBJ2-7; weak D call: TRBD1 (6 bases). Germline lookup yields CDR1 LNHDA and CDR2 SQIVND (reference sequence). V was shortened by 1 base and J by 1 base, with 11 bases between the two germline ends. CDR3 length: 15 amino acids. CDR3 sequence reads: CASSIAAGASYEQYF. The CDR3, as DNA: TGTGCCAGTAGTATAGCTGCAGGGGCTTCCTACGAGCAGTACTTC.

This clone came up once. This sequence joins TRBV5-3 and TRBJ2-7; TRBD2 matches 10 bases. TRBV5-3 falls under the ORF class, with uncertain function. J was trimmed by 6 bases and V by 2 bases; bases with no gene match: 11. The CDR3 is 16 amino acids. DNA for the CDR3: TGTGCCAGAAGCTTCAGAACCGAAGGGACTAGCGTCGAGCAGTACTTC. It specifies CARSFRTEGTSVEQYF.

The V call is TRBV5-1, the J call TRBJ2-5; the D gene could be TRBD1 or TRBD2 (6 bases each). Trimming removed 4 bases from V and 0 bases from J, with 10 bases in between. Germline V CDR1 and CDR2: SGHRS, YFSETQ. The CDR3 has 14 amino acids. This chain's CDR3 is CASSRRGDQETQYF. The CDR3 coding sequence is TGCGCCAGCAGCCGGAGGGGGGACCAAGAGACCCAGTACTTC.

The chain combines TRBV29-1 with TRBJ2-7, with D perhaps TRBD1 (6 bases). The CDR3 is 14 residues long. Trimming cost V 1 base and J 1 base, with 11 bases left between them. Germline V gene data show CDR1 as SQVTM and CDR2 as ANQGSEA. In nucleotides, the CDR3 is TGCAGCGTTGAAGGTACAGGGACGTCCTACGAGCAGTACTTC. Encoded protein: CSVEGTGTSYEQYF.

The chain uses TRBV28 and TRBJ2-5; 11 bases match TRBD2. This CDR3 is 17 amino acids long. From germline, CDR1 is MDHEN and CDR2 SYDVKM. With V trimmed by 5 bases and J by 3 bases, 11 bases remained unmatched. CDR3 DNA sequence: TGTGCCAGCAGTCGTAGCGGGAGGGCCCCCAAGAAAGAGACCCAGTACTTC. Residues: CASSRSGRAPKKETQYF.

The chain uses TRBV18 and TRBJ1-2; 8 bases map to TRBD1. The germline V gene has CDR1 KGHSH and CDR2 LQKENI. Trimming took 2 bases from V and 4 from J; bases not matched to a gene: 9. The CDR3 is 16 residues long. CDR3 coding DNA: TGTGCCAGCTCACCATTGGCGGACAGGGCGGGCTATGGCTACACCTTC. It specifies CASSPLADRAGYGYTF. Combining the CDR3 with reference TRBV18 and TRBJ1-2 gives the whole variable domain NAGVMQNPRHLVRRRGQEARLRCSPMKGHSHVYWYRQLPEEGLKFMVYLQKENIIDESGMPKERFSAEFPKEGPSILRIQQVVRGDSAAYFCASSPLADRAGYGYTFGSGTRLTVV.

The CDR3 nucleotides are TGTGCCAGCAGCCGACAGGGCCGGAGCAATCAGCCCCAGCATTTT. Its translation is CASSRQGRSNQPQHF. The rearrangement joins TRBV7-2 to TRBJ1-5, with 7 bases matching TRBD1. Germline CDR1 and CDR2: SGHTA and FQGNSA. The CDR3 is 15 amino acids. Germline trimming cut 5 bases from V and 1 base from J; bases unmatched to any gene: 5.

The chain recombines TRBV30 with TRBJ1-1; tentative D call: TRBD1 (5 bases). Germline V CDR1 and CDR2: GTSNPN, SVGIG (reference sequence). With 2 bases removed from V and 0 bases from J, the gap between germline ends came to 7 bases. This CDR3 has 13 amino acids. CDR3 protein: CAWSFRVNTEAFF. CDR3 DNA sequence: TGTGCCTGGAGTTTCAGGGTGAACACTGAAGCTTTCTTT.

V gene TRBV6-5 combines with J gene TRBJ2-7, with a weak D call TRBD2 (5 bases). Trimming pared 2 bases from V and 6 bases from J, leaving 14 bases between. The CDR3 runs to 14 residues. Germline V gene lookup returns CDR1 MNHEY and CDR2 SVGAGI. The CDR3, as DNA: TGTGCCAGCAGTTACATAGCGATTTCAGGCGAGCAGTACTTC. Translated: CASSYIAISGEQYF.

CDR3 DNA sequence: TGCGCCAGCAGCTTGACAGGGGGACTAGAACACATTCAGTACTTC. Its translation is CASSLTGGLEHIQYF. V is TRBV5-1 and J is TRBJ2-4; either TRBD1 or TRBD2 may fit D (8 bases each). V lost 1 base and J lost 8, with 16 bases in between. The length of the CDR3 is 15 residues. Germline V gene data show CDR1 as SGHRS and CDR2 as YFSETQ.

CDR3 loop: CASSQSLAGGNSPLHF. CDR3 sequence (DNA): TGTGCCAGCAGCCAATCGTTGGCAGGAGGTAATTCACCCCTCCACTTT. This chain connects TRBV4-2 to TRBJ1-6; unclear D gene. Germline CDR1 reads LGHNA; CDR2 reads YNFKEQ. The CDR3 runs to 16 residues. Trimming removed 2 bases at V and 6 bases at J, with 14 bases between.

The chain is built from TRBV28 and TRBJ2-2, with TRBD2 as a possible D gene (6 bases). V dropped 6 bases and J dropped 0 bases, with 14 bases sitting between them. The CDR3 contains 16 residues. Germline CDR1 is MDHEN and CDR2 is SYDVKM. CDR3 DNA: TGTGCCAGCAGCACTAGCACCTGGACGAACACCGGGGAGCTGTTTTTT. Encoded protein: CASSTSTWTNTGELFF.

The genes are TRBV11-3 and TRBJ2-3, with a possible D match to TRBD2 (6 bases). The length of the CDR3 is 14 residues. Germline V gives CDR1 SGHNT, CDR2 YENEEA. The V and J ends lost 3 bases and 2 bases respectively, with 9 bases between them. The CDR3 coding sequence is TGTGCCAGCAGCTTTGGAGGGCCCACAGATACGCAGTATTTT. This codes for CASSFGGPTDTQYF. Using reference TRBV11-3 and TRBJ2-3 for the parts outside the CDR3, the full variable domain is EAGVVQSPRYKIIEKKQPVAFWCNPISGHNTLYWYLQNLGQGPELLIRYENEEAVDDSQLPKDRFSAERLKGVDSTLKIQPAELGDSAVYLCASSFGGPTDTQYFGPGTRLTVL.

In its sample, this clone was seen once. The chain is built from TRBV6-1 and TRBJ2-7; D ambiguous. The CDR3 totals 14 residues. V lost 7 bases and J lost 1, with 14 bases in between. Looked up from germline, CDR1 is MNHNS and CDR2 is SASEGT. The CDR3 sequence is CASTPAGTSYEQYF. The CDR3 DNA sequence: TGTGCCAGCACCCCCGCAGGAACATCCTACGAGCAGTACTTC.

This clone was counted a few times. The chain has TRBV9 and TRBJ2-2, with no clear D. Germline-derived CDR1 and CDR2 are SGDLS and YYNGEE. Trimming removed 0 bases at V and 0 bases at J, with 9 bases between. This CDR3 has 16 amino acids. CDR3 region: CASSVGATPNTGELFF. The CDR3 nucleotides are TGTGCCAGCAGCGTAGGGGCAACCCCGAACACCGGGGAGCTGTTTTTT.

In its sample, this clone was seen once. The gene calls are TRBV5-1 and TRBJ1-2, with D unclear. With 0 bases removed from V and 8 bases from J, the gap between germline ends came to 17 bases. There are 15 residues in the CDR3. Germline loops: CDR1 SGHRS, CDR2 YFSETQ. The CDR3 sequence is CASSLEWTGRSGYTF. The CDR3 DNA reads as TGCGCCAGCAGCTTGGAATGGACGGGGAGGAGCGGCTACACCTTC.